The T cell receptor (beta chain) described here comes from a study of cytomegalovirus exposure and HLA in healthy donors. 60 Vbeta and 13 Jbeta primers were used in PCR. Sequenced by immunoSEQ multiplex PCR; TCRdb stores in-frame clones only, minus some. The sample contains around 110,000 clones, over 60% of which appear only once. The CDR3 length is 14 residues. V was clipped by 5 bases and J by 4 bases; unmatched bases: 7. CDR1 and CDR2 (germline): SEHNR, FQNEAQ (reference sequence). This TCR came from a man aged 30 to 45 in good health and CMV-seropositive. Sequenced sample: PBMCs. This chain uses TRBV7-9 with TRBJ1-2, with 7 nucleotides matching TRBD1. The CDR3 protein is CASSNLDRSYGYTF. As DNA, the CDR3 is TGTGCCAGCAGCAACCTGGACAGGTCCTATGGCTACACCTTC.